Listed here is a single T cell receptor beta chain. The entry originates in a study of blood T cell repertoires in COVID-19. Study background: The samples span acute and convalescent COVID-19 from the United States, Italy and Spain. Sources were T cells, B-cell-depleted T cells, or PBMCs; the material itself was cDNA or gDNA.

Original analysis: Using reference gene primer amplification, nucleated cell counts were estimated. Data came from immunoSEQ multiplex PCR; TCRdb stores just in-frame clones and leaves some out. V and J calls and clone size are those listed in that table; D and trimming were worked out from the DNA. The top ten clones hold approximately 3.1% of a sample with 200,000 to 250,000 clones, 82% of them seen once. Either two negative PCRs, clearance, or symptom resolution qualified Cohort 3 donors as recovered. V gave up 0 bases and J gave up 2 bases; unmatched junction bases: 4. CDR3 size: 17 residues. The germline CDR1 and CDR2 sequences are LGHNA and YNFKEQ.

Sequenced material: PBMCs or T cells enriched from blood (not recorded which). The clonotype was recovered from a woman aged 60-75 years who had recovered from COVID-19. The gene calls are TRBV4-2 and TRBJ2-2, with TRBD2 identical over 9 bases. The CDR3 reads CASSQEGLAENTGELFF. DNA of the CDR3: TGTGCCAGCAGCCAAGAGGGACTAGCAGAAAACACCGGGGAGCTGTTTTTT.